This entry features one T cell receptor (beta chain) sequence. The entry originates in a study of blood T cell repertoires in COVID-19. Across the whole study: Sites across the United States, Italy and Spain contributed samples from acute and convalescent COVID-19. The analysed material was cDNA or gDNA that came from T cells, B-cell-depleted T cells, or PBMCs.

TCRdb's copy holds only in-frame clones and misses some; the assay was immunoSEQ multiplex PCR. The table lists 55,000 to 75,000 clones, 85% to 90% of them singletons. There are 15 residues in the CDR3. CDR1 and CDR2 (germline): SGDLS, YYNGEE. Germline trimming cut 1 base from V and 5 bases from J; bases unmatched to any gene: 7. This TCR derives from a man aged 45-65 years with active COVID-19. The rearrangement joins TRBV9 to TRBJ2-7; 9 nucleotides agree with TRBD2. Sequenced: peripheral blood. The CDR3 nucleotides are TGTGCCAGCAGCGTAAGTGGGACTAGCTTCCACGAGCAGTACTTC. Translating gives CASSVSGTSFHEQYF.